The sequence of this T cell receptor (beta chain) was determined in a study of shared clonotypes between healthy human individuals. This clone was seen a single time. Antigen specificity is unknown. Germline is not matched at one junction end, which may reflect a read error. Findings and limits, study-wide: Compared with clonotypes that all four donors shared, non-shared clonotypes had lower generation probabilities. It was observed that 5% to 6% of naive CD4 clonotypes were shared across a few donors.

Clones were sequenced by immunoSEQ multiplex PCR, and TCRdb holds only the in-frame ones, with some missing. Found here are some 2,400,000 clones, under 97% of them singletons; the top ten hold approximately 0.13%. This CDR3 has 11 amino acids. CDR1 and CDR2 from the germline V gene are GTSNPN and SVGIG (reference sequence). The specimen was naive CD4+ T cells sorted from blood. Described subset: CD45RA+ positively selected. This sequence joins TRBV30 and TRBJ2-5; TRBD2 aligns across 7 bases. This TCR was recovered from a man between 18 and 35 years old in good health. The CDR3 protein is CAGRGQETQYF. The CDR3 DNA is TGTGCCGGGAGGGGTCAAGAGACCCAGTACTTC. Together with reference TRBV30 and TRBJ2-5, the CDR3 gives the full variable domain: SQTIHQWPATLVQPVGSPLSLECTVEGTSNPNLYWYRQAAGRGLQLLFYSVGIGQISSEVPQNLSASRPQDRQFILSSKKLLLSDSGFYLCAGRGQETQYFGPGTRLLVL.